These T cell receptor beta chains were read from a single sample in a study of blood T cell repertoires in COVID-19. The repertoire was sequenced with immunoSEQ multiplex PCR; TCRdb's copy has only in-frame clones and lacks some. Found here are 200,000 to 300,000 clones, approximately 82% of them singletons; the top ten hold about 2.3%. Material for sequencing was peripheral blood. Receptors originate from a man aged 40-50 years who had recovered from COVID-19. The CDR3 runs from the conserved cysteine through the conserved F or W. The D gene is left open where the match is weak. For some rows the clone size is stated as once, few or many, or as a class when expanded; others skip it.

>TRBJ1-2|NA|TRBV9|TRBD1
TGTGCCAGCAGCGTACTGGGACAGGGGCCGATCTATGGCTACACCTTC
CASSVLGQGPIYGYTF
>TRBJ2-3|NA|TRBV18|TRBD2
TGTGCCAGCTCACCACGGACTAGCGCTGAGGATACGCAGTATTTT
CASSPRTSAEDTQYF
>TRBJ2-3|NA|TRBV19|NA
TGTGCCTCACCTTCTATTAGAAGGCAGTATTTT
CASPSIRRQYF
>TRBJ1-2|NA|TRBV3-1/TRBV3-2|NA
TGTGCCAGCAGCCCTACGCCCTCCACCGGGACATCAAATGGCTACACCTTC
CASSPTPSTGTSNGYTF
>TRBJ2-7|NA|TRBV28|NA
TGTGCCAGCAGCCGGGGACCCGGGGGTGAGCAGTACTTC
CASSRGPGGEQYF
>TRBJ2-7|few|TRBV6-6|TRBD1
TGTGCCAGCAGTTACGCCGGGACAGGGGGCTTCGAGCAGTACTTC
CASSYAGTGGFEQYF
>TRBJ2-7|once|TRBV6-1|NA
TGTGCCAGCAGTGAGACCCTGGGGCTTCGAGGCGAGCAGTACTTC
CASSETLGLRGEQYF
>TRBJ2-5|NA|TRBV7-2|TRBD1
TGTGCCAGCAGCATACAGGGGCCCTCCGAGACCCAGTACTTC
CASSIQGPSETQYF
>TRBJ2-3|NA|TRBV5-1|NA
TGCGCCACCCAACTAGGAGTTTTAGATACGCAGTATTTT
CATQLGVLDTQYF
>TRBJ1-5|NA|TRBV9|NA
TGTGCCAGCAGCGTAGACGGACAGAACAATCAGCCCCAGCATTTT
CASSVDGQNNQPQHF
>TRBJ2-1|NA|TRBV5-6|TRBD1
TGTGCCAGCAGCTTGAACAGGGGGGCTGAGCAGTTCTTC
CASSLNRGAEQFF
>TRBJ1-2|NA|TRBV5-1|NA
TGCGCCAGCAGCTTGCAGGATTTTAACTATGGCTACACCTTC
CASSLQDFNYGYTF
>TRBJ2-3|NA|TRBV11-2|NA
TGTGCCAGCAGCTTTTCATCAGACTTAGATACGCAGTATTTT
CASSFSSDLDTQYF
>TRBJ2-5|NA|TRBV4-3|TRBD2
TGCGCCAGCAGCCGAGGAGCGGGAGGACTGTTGGAAGAGACCCAGTACTTC
CASSRGAGGLLEETQYF
>TRBJ1-1|few|TRBV5-6|NA
TGTGCCAGCAGCTTGGCTCAGGGAATCACTGAAGCTTTCTTT
CASSLAQGITEAFF
>TRBJ2-7|NA|TRBV29-1|NA
TGCAGCGTTGAAGACCTCAATAGAGGGCAGTACTTC
CSVEDLNRGQYF
>TRBJ1-4|NA|TRBV7-6|TRBD1
TGTGCCAGCAGCCCCTGGACAGGTCGTAATGAAAAACTGTTTTTT
CASSPWTGRNEKLFF
>TRBJ2-2|NA|TRBV19|TRBD1
TGTGCCAGTAGTATAAACACGGGGTCTGGGACAGGAGGGCGAGGGGAGCTGTTTTTT
CASSINTGSGTGGRGELFF
>TRBJ1-3|NA|TRBV7-9|NA
TGTGCCAGCAGCCTAGATGGGCACCCCTCTGGAAACACCATATATTTT
CASSLDGHPSGNTIYF
>TRBJ1-5|NA|TRBV19|TRBD1
TGTGCCAGCCTTGGGACAGTTAGCAATCAGCCCCAGCATTTT
CASLGTVSNQPQHF
>TRBJ2-1|NA|TRBV7-2|NA
TGTGCCAGCAGCTTTTTAGCACAAGAATACAATGAGCAGTTCTTC
CASSFLAQEYNEQFF
>TRBJ2-5|NA|TRBV9|TRBD1
TGTGCCAGCAACAGGGGGAAGGAGACCCAGTACTTC
CASNRGKETQYF
>TRBJ2-7|NA|TRBV11-2|TRBD1
TGTGCCAGCACCGACAGGGGGTTAGTCTACGAGCAGTACTTC
CASTDRGLVYEQYF
>TRBJ1-2|NA|TRBV24-1|TRBD1
TGTGCCACTGACACCCCCGGGACAGGGGCCGGGGACACCTTC
CATDTPGTGAGDTF
>TRBJ2-2|once|TRBV5-1|TRBD2
TGCGCCAGCAGCTATACGCGGGAGGTCGTAACCGGGGAGCTGTTTTTT
CASSYTREVVTGELFF
>TRBJ2-7|NA|TRBV11-2|NA
TGTGCCAGCAGCCCGGCCGCGGCCTCCTACGAGCAGTACTTC
CASSPAAASYEQYF
>TRBJ1-1|NA|TRBV5-4|TRBD1
TGTGCCAGCAGCTACGACAGGGGGACTGAAGCTTTCTTT
CASSYDRGTEAFF
>TRBJ1-5|NA|TRBV7-2|NA
TGTGCCAGCAGCTTAGGGCCCCAGCCCCAGCATTTT
CASSLGPQPQHF
>TRBJ2-7|NA|TRBV30|NA
TGTGCCTGGAGTCACAGGGAGGGCTACGAGCAGTACTTC
CAWSHREGYEQYF
>TRBJ2-7|NA|TRBV2|TRBD2
TGTGCCAGCAGTGACAGACTAGCGGCTTACGAGCAGTACTTC
CASSDRLAAYEQYF
>TRBJ1-1|once|TRBV29-1|NA
TGCAGCGCCCAATGGAGGACAGCCCGAACTGAAGCTTTCTTT
CSAQWRTARTEAFF
>TRBJ2-7|NA|TRBV6-2/TRBV6-3|NA
TGTGCCAGCAGTTCCCAGGGAACCGAGCAGTACTTC
CASSSQGTEQYF
>TRBJ2-5|NA|TRBV7-2|NA
TGTGCCAGTAAACAGGGAGCCCAAGAGACCCAGTACTTC
CASKQGAQETQYF
>TRBJ2-2|NA|TRBV27|NA
TGTGCCAGCAGTTTATTGCGGAACACCGGGGAGCTGTTTTTT
CASSLLRNTGELFF
>TRBJ2-3|NA|TRBV5-4|TRBD1
TGTGCCAGCAGCTTGCCGGGGGACAGGAGCACAGATACGCAGTATTTT
CASSLPGDRSTDTQYF
>TRBJ2-5|NA|TRBV11-3|TRBD1
TGTGCCAGCAGCCGCGGACAGGGGGCGGCCGAGACCCAGTACTTC
CASSRGQGAAETQYF
>TRBJ1-2|NA|TRBV15|NA
TGTGCCACCAGCAGAGATCAGGGTCGATATGGCTACACCTTC
CATSRDQGRYGYTF
>TRBJ2-3|NA|TRBV9|NA
TGTGCCAGCAGCGTAGCCCGGGGTACAGATACGCAGTATTTT
CASSVARGTDTQYF
>TRBJ1-3|NA|TRBV7-7|TRBD1
TGTGCCAGCAGCCCAGGGGGTGCCGGAAACACCATATATTTT
CASSPGGAGNTIYF
>TRBJ2-3|NA|TRBV2|TRBD2
TGTGCCAGCATGCTAGCGGGGATGTCAGATACGCAGTATTTT
CASMLAGMSDTQYF
>TRBJ2-2|NA|TRBV19|TRBD1
TGTGCCAGTAGAACAGGGGGCGCGTTCGGGTCGTCCGGGGAGCTGTTTTTT
CASRTGGAFGSSGELFF